Described below is a single TCR beta chain sequence and its context. With 60 Vbeta and 13 Jbeta primers, the PCR was carried out. The assay was immunoSEQ multiplex PCR, and TCRdb's table has in-frame clones only and misses some. The sample gives about 140,000 clones, approximately 80% of which show up once; approximately 5.1% is in the top ten. This sample was taken from a study of cytomegalovirus exposure and HLA in healthy donors. Looked up from germline, CDR1 is ENHRY and CDR2 is SYGVKD. V lost 4 bases and J lost 1, with 4 bases in between. The CDR3 runs 12 residues. The TCR sequence derives from a male donor in good health and CMV-seronegative. V gene TRBV10-3 combines with J gene TRBJ1-1; D not certain. Sequencing input: PBMCs. CDR3 in DNA: TGTGCCATCAGTGGCGGGAACACTGAAGCTTTCTTT. Amino acids: CAISGGNTEAFF.